The clone carrying this T cell receptor (beta chain) has just one count. The sample originates from a study of control samples from healthy donors and cancer patients. Looked up from germline, CDR1 is LNHDA and CDR2 is SQIVND (reference sequence). With V trimmed by 7 bases and J by 10 bases, 12 bases remained unmatched. The CDR3 consists of 15 residues. Method: immunoSEQ multiplex PCR; TCRdb's copy keeps in-frame clones and lacks some. The sample includes fewer than 200,000 clones, 96% seen only once; the top ten take just over 1%. The origin of this receptor is a woman in her twenties or thirties in good health. The sequenced sample was blood. The V gene is TRBV19, the J gene TRBJ2-1, with 11 nucleotides matching TRBD2. The CDR3 is CASTSTGLAEAEQFF. As DNA, the CDR3 is TGTGCCAGTACTTCCACGGGACTAGCGGAGGCCGAGCAGTTCTTC.